Shown below are 25 T cell receptor beta chains from a single sample sequenced in a study of ipilimumab plus nivolumab after autologous stem cell transplantation. Clones were sequenced by immunoSEQ multiplex PCR, and TCRdb holds only the in-frame ones, with some missing. This sample has about 9,200 clones, with over 60% found just once. The sample was PBMCs, taken in a trial of ipilimumab plus nivolumab as post-transplant consolidation. These receptor sequences come from a female donor with multiple myeloma.

This clone was seen once. The chain employs TRBV19 and TRBJ1-5; 7 nucleotides line up with TRBD1. Looked up from germline, CDR1 is LNHDA and CDR2 is SQIVND (reference sequence). V lost 10 bases to trimming and J lost 4 bases; unmatched junction nucleotides: 7. The CDR3 runs 13 residues. The DNA of the CDR3 is TGTGCCAAAAAGGCAGGGGGGAATCAGCCCCAGCATTTT. Its protein product is CAKKAGGNQPQHF.

The chain carries TRBV15 and TRBJ2-1; weak D call: TRBD2 (5 bases). Germline CDR1 reads LNHNV; CDR2 reads YYDKDF (reference sequence). CDR3 length equals 14 residues. V lost 6 bases and J lost 6, with 15 bases in between. The CDR3 region has the DNA TGTGCCACCAGACTAGGTCGATGGGCCAATGAGCAGTTCTTC. This sequence encodes CATRLGRWANEQFF.

This CDR3 is CASRKSHHGTGELFF. The CDR3 DNA is TGTGCCAGCAGGAAGAGTCACCACGGCACCGGGGAGCTGTTTTTT. V gene TRBV6-5 combines with J gene TRBJ2-2; D uncertain. V shed 6 bases and J shed 4 bases, with 15 bases lying between them. CDR3 length: 15 residues. CDR1 MNHEY and CDR2 SVGAGI come from the germline V gene.

The J gene is TRBJ2-7, the V gene TRBV6-6; 8 bases are shared with TRBD1. V shed 6 bases, J shed 2 bases, and the junction held 9 bases outside the gene matches. The CDR3 totals 15 residues. Per germline, CDR1 MNHNY and CDR2 SVGAGI (reference sequence). CDR3 in amino acids: CASRGSGTGAYEQYF. In nucleotides, the CDR3 is TGTGCCAGCAGGGGCAGTGGGACAGGTGCCTACGAGCAGTACTTC.

The chain recombines TRBV30 with TRBJ2-3, with D perhaps given as TRBD1 or TRBD2 (5 bases each). Germline CDR1 GTSNPN, CDR2 SVGIG (reference sequence). CDR3 length equals 14 residues. V was cut by 4 bases and J by 9 bases, with 20 bases left in between. The CDR3 is CAWNNHPGPATQYF. The CDR3 nucleotides are TGTGCCTGGAACAATCATCCGGGACCCGCGACGCAGTATTTT.

V is TRBV7-9 and J is TRBJ1-1, with D maybe TRBD1 (6 bases). The CDR3 loop spans 14 amino acids. The germline V and J ends were trimmed by 5 bases and 5 bases, with 15 bases remaining between them. Germline CDR1 is SEHNR and CDR2 is FQNEAQ (reference sequence). CDR3 nucleotide sequence: TGTGCCAGCAGCGAAGGGGGTTGGTGGACTGAAGCTTTCTTT. It translates to CASSEGGWWTEAFF. Variable domain in full (rest from reference TRBV7-9 and TRBJ1-1): DTGVSQNPRHKITKRGQNVTFRCDPISEHNRLYWYRQTLGQGPEFLTYFQNEAQLEKSRLLSDRFSAERPKGSFSTLEIQRTEQGDSAMYLCASSEGGWWTEAFFGQGTRLTVV.

The chain is built from TRBV28 and TRBJ2-3; D remains unclear. CDR3 size: 15 residues. CDR1 MDHEN and CDR2 SYDVKM come from the germline V gene. V lost 2 bases to trimming and J lost 4 bases, with 13 bases between them. The CDR3 sequence is CASSLVGRVADTQYF. In DNA form, the CDR3 reads TGTGCCAGCAGTTTAGTTGGTAGGGTAGCAGATACGCAGTATTTT.

With regard to this clone: This sample includes further DNA sequences coding for the same CDR3. The chain recombines TRBV10-3 with TRBJ1-1; 7 bases fit TRBD1. Germline V gives CDR1 ENHRY, CDR2 SYGVKD. The CDR3 totals 13 residues. V lost 4 bases and J lost 8; bases outside the gene matches: 7. The CDR3 spells CAISGQEGQEAFF. As DNA, the CDR3 is TGTGCCATCAGTGGCCAGGAGGGACAGGAAGCTTTCTTT.

The rearrangement uses TRBV7-9 and TRBJ2-3; D unresolved. The V and J ends lost 6 bases and 4 bases respectively, with 8 bases between them. Germline loops: CDR1 SEHNR, CDR2 FQNEAQ (reference sequence). CDR3 length: 12 amino acids. CDR3 sequence: CASSAAADTQYF. CDR3 bases: TGTGCCAGCAGTGCCGCGGCAGATACGCAGTATTTT.

CDR3 DNA: TGTGCCAGCAGCTTGGACGGAGAATATAGCAATCAGCCCCAGCATTTT. Protein product: CASSLDGEYSNQPQHF. This chain links TRBV5-6 with TRBJ1-5, with D hard to call. Germline loops: CDR1 SGHDT, CDR2 YYEEEE. The CDR3 is 16 residues long. Trimming took off 0 bases at V and 0 bases at J, with 10 bases between the two ends.

In nucleotides, the CDR3 is TGTGCCAGCAGGCGGACCGAGTATGGCTACACCTTC. Its translation: CASRRTEYGYTF. The chain joins TRBV6-5 to TRBJ1-2; D gene ambiguous. The CDR3 has 12 amino acids. Germline V CDR1 and CDR2: MNHEY, SVGAGI. Trimming removed 6 bases at V and 5 bases at J, with 10 bases between.

This chain connects TRBV18 to TRBJ2-1, with TRBD2 matching over 9 bases. Germline CDR1 and CDR2: KGHSH and LQKENI. The CDR3 is 17 residues long. Losses at the gene ends were 0 bases for V and 9 bases for J; bases not matched to a gene: 12. This CDR3 reads CASSPPNVAGVLGEQFF. The CDR3 DNA sequence: TGTGCCAGCTCACCACCGAACGTAGCGGGAGTTCTAGGTGAGCAGTTCTTC.

V usage is TRBV5-1 and J usage is TRBJ2-7; 7 positions agree with TRBD2. The V segment lost 6 bases and the J segment 0 bases; nucleotides outside the gene matches: 15. Germline V gives CDR1 SGHRS, CDR2 YFSETQ. The CDR3 is 17 amino acids. CDR3 sequence reads: CASTLGPLGGNSYEQYF. In DNA, the CDR3 is TGCGCCAGCACCCTAGGACCTCTGGGAGGGAACTCCTACGAGCAGTACTTC.

This rearrangement joins TRBV28 to TRBJ1-1; TRBD1 agrees at 8 bases. The V segment lost 2 bases and the J segment 3 bases; nucleotides outside the gene matches: 2. The CDR3 totals 14 residues. Germline lookup yields CDR1 MDHEN and CDR2 SYDVKM. The CDR3 reads CASSLGTGHTEAFF. CDR3 DNA: TGTGCCAGCAGTTTAGGGACAGGACACACTGAAGCTTTCTTT.

This clone is deemed large. V gene TRBV5-4 combines with J gene TRBJ2-1; 7 bases are a match to TRBD2. The CDR3 loop spans 11 amino acids. Germline V gene sequence: CDR1 SGHNT, CDR2 YYREEE (reference sequence). J lost 13 bases, V lost 4 bases, and 5 bases had no gene match. The DNA for the CDR3 is TGTGCCAGCAGCCCCGGGACTATCCAGTTCTTC. As protein: CASSPGTIQFF.

The CDR3 sequence: CASKAVFGLAGELFF. In DNA form, the CDR3 reads TGTGCCAGCAAGGCGGTTTTCGGTCTCGCCGGGGAGCTGTTTTTT. The chain joins TRBV2 to TRBJ2-2; D remains unclear. The length of the CDR3 is 15 residues. Germline values: CDR1 SNHLY, CDR2 FYNNEI. V was pared by 7 bases and J by 6 bases, with 18 bases between.

The chain has TRBV6-1 and TRBJ2-1, with 8 bases matching TRBD2. CDR1 and CDR2 (germline): MNHNS, SASEGT. Trimming took 3 bases from V and 2 from J; bases not matched to a gene: 12. CDR3 length equals 18 residues. As DNA, the CDR3 is TGTGCCAGCAGTGACCCCAGGGTGCTAGCGGGCACCTACAATGAGCAGTTCTTC. It specifies CASSDPRVLAGTYNEQFF.

The gene calls are TRBV6-1 and TRBJ2-7; TRBD2 matches 12 bases. CDR3 size: 19 residues. After removal of 4 bases from V and 0 bases from J, the junction contained 13 bases not matched to a gene. Germline CDR1 and CDR2: MNHNS and SASEGT. The CDR3 loop reads CASSVMGLAGGMSSYEQYF. CDR3 bases: TGTGCCAGCAGTGTCATGGGTCTAGCGGGAGGGATGAGCTCCTACGAGCAGTACTTC.

Notes on this clone: Relative to the germline gene, one junction end is altered; a read error may explain this. The V gene is TRBV6-5, the J gene TRBJ1-3; D uncertain. CDR3 size: 14 residues. The germline gives CDR1 MNHEY, CDR2 SVGAGI. The CDR3 loop reads CAISVGPPGNTIYF. DNA of the CDR3: TGTGCCATCAGTGTTGGGCCACCTGGAAACACCATATATTTT.

The CDR3 DNA follows: TGTGCCTGGAGTACTGGACAGGCGAATAATTCACCCCTCCACTTT. Translation gives CAWSTGQANNSPLHF. V usage is TRBV30 and J usage is TRBJ1-6, with TRBD1 matching over 7 bases. In germline, CDR1 is GTSNPN, CDR2 SVGIG (reference sequence). The CDR3 extends over 15 amino acids. The V and J ends lost 2 bases and 5 bases, in that order; junction bases with no gene match: 6.

The chain recombines TRBV28 with TRBJ1-3; D is unclear. V lost 6 bases to trimming and J lost 3 bases, with 18 bases between them. The CDR3 has 16 amino acids. Germline V gene lookup returns CDR1 MDHEN and CDR2 SYDVKM. As DNA, the CDR3 is TGTGCCAGCAGCTTTACCAGCAGTTTTATTGGAAACACCATATATTTT. This codes for CASSFTSSFIGNTIYF.

This clone came up a few times. The CDR3 nucleotides are TGTGCCAGCAGCGTACCGGGACAGGGGACATCTAGCACAGATACGCAGTATTTT. Protein sequence: CASSVPGQGTSSTDTQYF. The rearrangement joins TRBV28 to TRBJ2-3, with 10 bases lining up with TRBD1. With 6 bases clipped from V and 0 bases from J, the junction kept 12 bases outside the gene matches. CDR3 length: 18 residues. The germline V gene encodes CDR1 MDHEN and CDR2 SYDVKM.

This clone occurred once. The chain carries TRBV5-6 and TRBJ1-1, with D uncertain. V dropped 3 bases and J dropped 0 bases, with 6 bases sitting between them. CDR1 and CDR2 from the germline V gene are SGHDT and YYEEEE. This CDR3 contains 13 residues. The CDR3: CASSSTLNTEAFF. The CDR3, as DNA: TGTGCCAGCAGCTCTACTTTGAACACTGAAGCTTTCTTT.

The CDR3 DNA follows: TGTGCCAGCAGCTCTCTGGGACAGGCCTACGAGCAGTACTTC. Protein product: CASSSLGQAYEQYF. The gene calls are TRBV7-2 and TRBJ2-7; 8 bases are shared with TRBD1. CDR1 and CDR2 (germline): SGHTA, FQGNSA. There are 14 residues in the CDR3. Losses at the gene ends were 4 bases for V and 2 bases for J; bases not matched to a gene: 4. Using reference TRBV7-2 and TRBJ2-7 for the parts outside the CDR3, the full variable domain is GAGVSQSPSNKVTEKGKDVELRCDPISGHTALYWYRQSLGQGLEFLIYFQGNSAPDKSGLPSDRFSAERTGGSVSTLTIQRTQQEDSAVYLCASSSLGQAYEQYFGPGTRLTVT.

This clone was detected only a few times. V gene TRBV28 combines with J gene TRBJ2-5, with D possibly being TRBD1 (6 bases). The V end lost 5 bases, the J end lost 2 bases, and 12 bases lay between the germline ends. Looked up from germline, CDR1 is MDHEN and CDR2 is SYDVKM. This CDR3 spans 14 amino acids. The CDR3 DNA reads as TGTGCCAGCAGTCGGGACAACCTGCAAGAGACCCAGTACTTC. It specifies CASSRDNLQETQYF.